The next 23 T cell receptor beta chains were all read from a single sample in a study of monozygotic twins with inflammatory bowel disease (dated by TCRdb to between 2018 and 2021). The receptor library was made with 5' RACE. The sequencer was an Illumina HiSeq 2500. After reprocessing by TCRdb, each CDR3 protein sequence is one entry, and no DNA is given. The table kept for this sample lists some 160,000 distinct CDR3 sequences. In total, the top ten clones hold less than 7.5% of the sample. Sequenced input: blood. These receptor sequences come from a human donor with ulcerative colitis or Crohn's disease, or a healthy co-twin of an affected twin (not recorded which).

This sequence joins TRBV7-9 and TRBJ1-4; the TCRdb call, TRBD1, lacks DNA for checking. The CDR3 has 12 amino acids. CDR1 SEHNR and CDR2 FQNEAQ come from the germline V gene (reference sequence). CDR3 residues: CASSDTGGKLFF.

The rearrangement uses TRBV20-1 and TRBJ1-5; no DNA is available, so the TRBD1 call from TCRdb remains unchecked. The CDR3 is made up of 15 amino acids. Germline lookup yields CDR1 DFQATT and CDR2 SNEGSKA (reference sequence). The CDR3 here is CSAEAGRYSNQPQHF.

The V call is TRBV4-1, the J call TRBJ1-5; the TCRdb call, TRBD1, lacks DNA for checking. The CDR3 totals 14 residues. Germline V gene lookup returns CDR1 MGHRA and CDR2 YSYEKL. The CDR3 loop reads CASSHNRGNQPQHF.

V is TRBV7-2 and J is TRBJ1-3; TCRdb's assignment of TRBD1 cannot be checked, as there is no DNA. This CDR3 comprises 15 residues. From germline, CDR1 is SGHTA and CDR2 FQGNSA. CDR3 in amino acids: CASSLPSGVRNTIYF.

The CDR3 loop is CASRSGDNYGYTF. This chain uses TRBV7-9 with TRBJ1-2; the TCRdb D gene call, TRBD1, has no DNA to confirm it. Germline CDR1 SEHNR, CDR2 FQNEAQ (reference sequence). The CDR3 has 13 amino acids.

Here the CDR3 reads CSARLTSGNRYEQYF. The genes are TRBV20-1 and TRBJ2-7; the TCRdb D gene call, TRBD2, has no DNA to confirm it. The CDR3 loop spans 15 amino acids. Germline V gene data show CDR1 as DFQATT and CDR2 as SNEGSKA (reference sequence).

The J gene is TRBJ2-2, the V gene TRBV28; TCRdb reports TRBD2, a call that lacks DNA to check it against. The CDR3 length is 15 residues. The germline V gene encodes CDR1 MDHEN and CDR2 SYDVKM. The CDR3 sequence: CASSLPSLQAGELFF.

This rearrangement joins TRBV6-6 to TRBJ1-1; there is no DNA to check the TCRdb D call of TRBD1. Germline values: CDR1 MNHNY, CDR2 SVGAGI (reference sequence). CDR3 length: 13 amino acids. The CDR3 loop is CASQTGGSTEAFF.

The chain couples TRBV3-1 to TRBJ1-1. The length of the CDR3 is 15 residues. Germline values: CDR1 LGHDT, CDR2 YNNKEL (reference sequence). CDR3 sequence reads: CASSQAQAANTEAFF.

The CDR3 here is CASSQRVATSGGTDTQYF. The chain couples TRBV4-2 to TRBJ2-3; the D call of TRBD2 rests on TCRdb alone, since no DNA is present to check it. CDR3 size: 18 residues. The germline CDR1 and CDR2 sequences are LGHNA and YNFKEQ.

V is TRBV19 and J is TRBJ1-5; TCRdb's D call of TRBD1 is untestable without DNA. CDR1 is LNHDA, CDR2 SQIVND, per germline (reference sequence). The CDR3 extends over 15 amino acids. CDR3 loop: CASSPPGGLYQPQHF.

The CDR3 here is CASSFSSGREGQYF. The chain recombines TRBV5-4 with TRBJ2-3; TCRdb's D gene call, TRBD2, goes unchecked for lack of DNA. The germline V gene has CDR1 SGHNT and CDR2 YYREEE (reference sequence). The CDR3 loop spans 14 amino acids.

The chain links TRBV20-1 to TRBJ2-7; TCRdb indicates TRBD2, and absent DNA this call remains unverified. Germline CDR1 and CDR2: DFQATT and SNEGSKA (reference sequence). This CDR3 spans 14 amino acids. CDR3 loop: CSARRVSGILEQYF.

The chain carries TRBV9 and TRBJ1-1; TCRdb proposes TRBD1, but this gene call is untestable without DNA. Germline V gene lookup returns CDR1 SGDLS and CDR2 YYNGEE. CDR3 length: 16 amino acids. The chain's CDR3 is CASSLGVGRGASEAFF.

CDR3 amino acids: CASSQAGTGLNYGYTF. This sequence joins TRBV3-1 and TRBJ1-2; the TRBD1 assignment by TCRdb is unverifiable without DNA. Germline lookup yields CDR1 LGHDT and CDR2 YNNKEL (reference sequence). The CDR3 extends over 16 amino acids.

The chain is built from TRBV5-1 and TRBJ2-1; TCRdb designates TRBD1, a call that cannot be tested without DNA. Germline assignment: CDR1 SGHRS and CDR2 YFSETQ. The CDR3 runs 18 residues. The CDR3 loop is CASSSPGTKGFPYNEQFF.

V is TRBV30 and J is TRBJ2-3; the D call from TCRdb, TRBD1, cannot be confirmed without DNA. The germline gives CDR1 GTSNPN, CDR2 SVGIG (reference sequence). The CDR3 totals 16 residues. The CDR3 region is CAWSRTGGLRADTQYF.

The genes are TRBV11-2 and TRBJ2-3; TCRdb picks TRBD1, but there is no DNA to check that call. This CDR3 spans 18 amino acids. CDR1 is SGHAT, CDR2 FQNNGV, per germline. The chain's CDR3 is CASSPFGVGTVSTDTQYF.

The rearrangement joins TRBV5-6 to TRBJ1-2; checking the TCRdb D call of TRBD1 is not possible without DNA. From germline, CDR1 is SGHDT and CDR2 YYEEEE. The CDR3 is 15 residues long. The CDR3 sequence is CASSLELTGAVGYTF.

The chain has TRBV7-7 and TRBJ2-1; without DNA, the TCRdb call of TRBD1 cannot be checked. The CDR3 runs to 12 residues. From germline, CDR1 is SSHAT and CDR2 FNYEAQ (reference sequence). This CDR3 reads CASSEGGNEQFF.

The chain recombines TRBV5-5 with TRBJ1-2. The CDR3 is 15 amino acids. Germline values: CDR1 SGHKS, CDR2 YYEKEE (reference sequence). Here the CDR3 reads CASSFWLGDFYGYTF.

The chain has TRBV28 and TRBJ2-7; TCRdb returns TRBD1, unconfirmable since there is no DNA. The germline gives CDR1 MDHEN, CDR2 SYDVKM. This CDR3 contains 13 residues. The CDR3 loop is CAGGGTPTYEQYF.

CDR3 loop: CASSLSAPGELFF. The chain couples TRBV28 to TRBJ2-2; TCRdb outputs TRBD2, but without DNA this stays unchecked. From germline, CDR1 is MDHEN and CDR2 SYDVKM. There are 13 residues in the CDR3.